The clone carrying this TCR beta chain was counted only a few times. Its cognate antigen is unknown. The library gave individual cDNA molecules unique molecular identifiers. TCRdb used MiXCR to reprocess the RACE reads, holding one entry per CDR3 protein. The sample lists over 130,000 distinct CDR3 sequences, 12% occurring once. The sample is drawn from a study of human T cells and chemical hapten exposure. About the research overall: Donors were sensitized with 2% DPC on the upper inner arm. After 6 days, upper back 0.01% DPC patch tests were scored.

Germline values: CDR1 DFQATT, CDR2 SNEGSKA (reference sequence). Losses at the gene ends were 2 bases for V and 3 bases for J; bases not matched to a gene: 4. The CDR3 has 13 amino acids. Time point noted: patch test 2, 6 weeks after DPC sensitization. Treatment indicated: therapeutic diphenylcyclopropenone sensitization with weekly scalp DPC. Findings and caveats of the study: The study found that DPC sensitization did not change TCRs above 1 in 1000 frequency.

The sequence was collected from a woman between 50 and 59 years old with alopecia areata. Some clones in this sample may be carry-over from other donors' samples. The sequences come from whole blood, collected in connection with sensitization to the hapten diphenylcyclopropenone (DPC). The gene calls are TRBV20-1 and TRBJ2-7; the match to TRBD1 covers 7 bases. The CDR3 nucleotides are TGCAGTGCTAGACTAGACAGGGACTACGAGCAGTACTTC. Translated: CSARLDRDYEQYF.